These T cell receptor beta chains were read from a single sample in a study of OX40 agonist ivuxolimab in advanced cancers. Using immunoSEQ multiplex PCR, the repertoire was profiled, and TCRdb retains in-frame clones only, with some absent. Of 60,000 to 90,000 clones listed, more than 75% are singletons. The sequences come from CD4+ or CD8+ T cells sorted from blood, collected in a trial of the OX40 agonist ivuxolimab. These TCRs come from an adult with an advanced solid tumor such as melanoma, head and neck, liver or kidney cancer. Both conserved end residues are part of each CDR3. D genes are given only for firm matches. Some rows have no size entry. The others give once, few or many, or a class for an expanded clone.

D gene,V gene,J gene,clone size,CDR3 protein,CDR3 DNA
.,TRBV7-3,TRBJ2-2,once,CASSPDYNTGELFF,TGTGCCAGCAGCCCCGACTACAACACCGGGGAGCTGTTTTTT
TRBD2,TRBV5-1,TRBJ2-2,once,CASSLSTSGSNTGELFF,TGCGCCAGCAGCTTATCGACTAGCGGATCAAACACCGGGGAGCTGTTTTTT
TRBD1,TRBV11-2,TRBJ1-5,.,CASTPGQPGNQPQHF,TGTGCCAGCACCCCGGGACAGCCAGGCAATCAGCCCCAGCATTTT
.,TRBV29-1,TRBJ1-3,.,CSLVSGLSGNTIYF,TGCAGCCTAGTATCTGGGCTCTCTGGAAACACCATATATTTT
.,TRBV2,TRBJ2-5,few,CASNLRREETQYF,TGTGCCAGCAACCTGCGACGGGAGGAGACCCAGTACTTC
TRBD1,TRBV7-2,TRBJ2-7,once,CASSQTRDRSYEQYF,TGTGCCAGCAGCCAAACCCGGGACAGATCCTACGAGCAGTACTTC
.,TRBV11-2,TRBJ1-1,.,CASSLSLQSEAFF,TGTGCCAGCAGCTTATCACTACAGAGTGAAGCTTTCTTT
.,TRBV7-2,TRBJ2-3,.,CASSFEGMNTQYF,TGTGCCAGCAGCTTTGAAGGGATGAATACGCAGTATTTT
TRBD1,TRBV2,TRBJ1-4,.,CASRTGQGAFKHEKLFF,TGTGCCAGCAGAACCGGACAGGGGGCGTTTAAGCATGAAAAACTGTTTTTT
TRBD1,TRBV6-6,TRBJ1-1,once,CASSPTTGDSWTEAFF,TGTGCCAGCAGTCCCACGACAGGGGATTCGTGGACTGAAGCTTTCTTT
.,TRBV2,TRBJ1-2,.,CASSSQVGGYGYTF,TGTGCCAGCAGTAGCCAGGTAGGGGGCTATGGCTACACCTTC
.,TRBV7-2,TRBJ2-3,.,CASSLVGQTTDTQYF,TGTGCCAGCAGCTTAGTAGGGCAGACCACAGATACGCAGTATTTT
TRBD1,TRBV10-3,TRBJ1-6,.,CAIGTGGHSPLHF,TGTGCCATAGGGACAGGGGGGCATTCACCCCTCCACTTT
.,TRBV6-1,TRBJ2-7,.,CASSEEGSYEQYF,TGTGCCAGCAGTGAAGAGGGGAGCTACGAGCAGTACTTC
.,TRBV7-2,TRBJ1-2,.,CASSPTERFYGYTF,TGTGCCAGCAGCCCAACGGAGCGATTCTATGGCTACACCTTC
TRBD2,TRBV4-3,TRBJ2-5,.,CASSLRVPSGRGVQETQYF,TGCGCCAGCAGCCTCCGGGTGCCTAGCGGGAGAGGGGTCCAAGAGACCCAGTACTTC
.,TRBV5-1,TRBJ1-2,.,CASSSTPQGTWNGYTF,TGCGCCAGCAGCTCCACCCCTCAGGGAACCTGGAACGGCTACACCTTC